The following is a T cell receptor beta chain sequence with its context. Its specificity is not known. This entry comes from a study of cytomegalovirus exposure and HLA in healthy donors. About the study: From about 200 million T cells, an earlier analysis saw roughly 120 million unique TCR beta sequences. Whole-study findings and limits: Equally common other TCR beta chains were less clonally expanded than HLA-associated ones, a later analysis found. In a later analysis, TCR association rates varied by HLA locus: DRB1 most, HLA-C fewest. Within an earlier analysis, most TCR beta V segments proved productive either about 90% or about 30% of the time.

Vbeta (60) and Jbeta (13) primers were used in the PCR. Produced via immunoSEQ multiplex PCR; TCRdb's table is partial and in-frame only. This table holds 100,000 to 150,000 clones, roughly 66% found once. Germline values: CDR1 SGHTA, CDR2 FQGNSA. The CDR3 length is 15 residues. Trimming took 7 bases from V and 6 from J; bases not matched to a gene: 11. Sequencing used PBMCs. The TCR sequence derives from a man between 18 and 35 years old in good health and CMV-seronegative. The chain carries TRBV7-2 and TRBJ1-2, with 10 bases fitting TRBD1. The CDR3 region is CASNVPGQGRDGYTF. The CDR3 DNA reads TGTGCCAGCAACGTCCCGGGACAGGGGAGAGATGGCTACACCTTC.